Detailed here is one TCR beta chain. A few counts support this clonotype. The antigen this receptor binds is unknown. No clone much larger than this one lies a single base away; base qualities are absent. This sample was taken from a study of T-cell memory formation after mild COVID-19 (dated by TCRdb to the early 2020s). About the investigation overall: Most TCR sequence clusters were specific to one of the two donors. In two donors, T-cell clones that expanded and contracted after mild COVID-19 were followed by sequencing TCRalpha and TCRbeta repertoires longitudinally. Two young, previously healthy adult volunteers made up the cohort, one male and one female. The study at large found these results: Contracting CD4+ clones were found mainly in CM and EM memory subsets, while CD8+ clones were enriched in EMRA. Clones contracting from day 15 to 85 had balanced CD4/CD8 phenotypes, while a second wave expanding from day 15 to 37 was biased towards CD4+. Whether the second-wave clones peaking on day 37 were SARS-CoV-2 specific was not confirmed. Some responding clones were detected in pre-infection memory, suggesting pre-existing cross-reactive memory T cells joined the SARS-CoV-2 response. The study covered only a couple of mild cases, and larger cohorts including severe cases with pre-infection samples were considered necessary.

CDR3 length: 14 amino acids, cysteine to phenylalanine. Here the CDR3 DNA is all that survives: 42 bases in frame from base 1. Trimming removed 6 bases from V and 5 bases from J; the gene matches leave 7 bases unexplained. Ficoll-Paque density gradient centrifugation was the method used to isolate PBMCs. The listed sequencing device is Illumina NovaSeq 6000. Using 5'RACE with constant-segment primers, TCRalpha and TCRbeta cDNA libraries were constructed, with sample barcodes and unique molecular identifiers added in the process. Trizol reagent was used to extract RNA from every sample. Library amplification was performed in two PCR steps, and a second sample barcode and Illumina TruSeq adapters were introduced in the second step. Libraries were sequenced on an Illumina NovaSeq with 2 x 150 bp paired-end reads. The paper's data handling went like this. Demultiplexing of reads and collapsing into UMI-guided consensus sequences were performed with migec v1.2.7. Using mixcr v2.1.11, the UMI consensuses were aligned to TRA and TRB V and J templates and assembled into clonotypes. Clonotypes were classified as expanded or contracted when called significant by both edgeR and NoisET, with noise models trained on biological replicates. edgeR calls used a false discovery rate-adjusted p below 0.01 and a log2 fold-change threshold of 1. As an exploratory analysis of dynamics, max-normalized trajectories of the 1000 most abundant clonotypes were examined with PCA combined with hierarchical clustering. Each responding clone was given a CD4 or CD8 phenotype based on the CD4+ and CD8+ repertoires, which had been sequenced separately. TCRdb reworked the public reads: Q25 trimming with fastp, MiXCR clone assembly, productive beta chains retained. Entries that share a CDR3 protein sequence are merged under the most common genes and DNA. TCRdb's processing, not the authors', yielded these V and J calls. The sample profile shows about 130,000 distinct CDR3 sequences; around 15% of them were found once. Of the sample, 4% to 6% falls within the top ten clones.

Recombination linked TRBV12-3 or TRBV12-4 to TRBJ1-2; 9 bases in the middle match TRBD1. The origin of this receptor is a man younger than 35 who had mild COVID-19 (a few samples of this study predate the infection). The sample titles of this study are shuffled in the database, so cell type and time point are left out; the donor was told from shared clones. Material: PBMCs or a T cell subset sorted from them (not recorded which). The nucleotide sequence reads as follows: TGTGCCAGCAGATCACAGGGGGCACAATATGGCTACACCTTC. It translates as CASRSQGAQYGYTF.